The 15 T cell receptor beta chains below were found in one sample sequenced in a study of blood T cells in healthy people across ages. Alongside a J-beta primer mix, a sample-barcoded 5' primer served in a second PCR lasting about 6 to 11 cycles. A single record per CDR3 protein comes from TCRdb applying MiXCR to the 5' RACE reads. This table has around 850,000 distinct CDR3 sequences, around 34% appearing once. The sample taken for sequencing was blood. Receptors were obtained from a man aged 18-30 years in good health.

This clonotype was observed a handful of times. The CDR3 DNA sequence: TGTGCCAGCAGTACCTCGGGGGCTAACAATGAGCAGTTCTTC. Translation gives CASSTSGANNEQFF. The chain couples TRBV28 to TRBJ2-1; D is perhaps TRBD1 or TRBD2 (6 bases each). The CDR3 spans 14 residues. Per germline, CDR1 MDHEN and CDR2 SYDVKM. V lost 5 bases and J 5 bases, leaving 13 bases between the germline ends.

With regard to this clonotype: A much larger clone differs by one base, so this may be a read error. The chain is built from TRBV4-2 and TRBJ2-7; weak D call: TRBD2 (5 bases). This CDR3 contains 14 residues. Germline CDR1 LGHNA, CDR2 YNFKEQ. In nucleotides, the CDR3 is TGTGCCAGCAGCCAAGAGGGTTGGGAGTACGAGCGGTACTTC. It yields the protein CASSQEGWEYERYF.

The gene calls are TRBV7-2 and TRBJ1-2, with D tentatively TRBD1 (6 bases). This CDR3 is built from 12 residues. Trimming removed 5 bases from V and 8 bases from J, with 12 bases in between. Germline V lookup: CDR1 SGHTA, CDR2 FQGNSA. The CDR3 DNA reads TGTGCCAGCAGCCCTAGGACAGTAGGCTACACCTTC. As protein: CASSPRTVGYTF.

This clonotype was counted between two and nine times. The chain is built from TRBV12-5 and TRBJ2-3; D gene uncertain. Per the germline V gene, CDR1 is LGHNT and CDR2 is FRNRAP. V was pared by 5 bases and J by 4 bases, with 10 bases between. This CDR3 has 13 amino acids. The CDR3 bases are TGTGCTAGTGGTACCCCAGCACCAGATACGCAGTATTTT. This translates into CASGTPAPDTQYF.

To note about this clonotype: A much larger clone is a single base away; this may be a read error. The gene calls are TRBV5-1 and TRBJ2-7; TRBD1 aligns across 9 bases. The CDR3 runs 15 residues. Germline V gene data show CDR1 as SGHRS and CDR2 as YFSETQ. V was pared by 4 bases and J by 2 bases, with 7 bases of the junction left unmatched. CDR3 in amino acids: CASSPGDRDAYEQYF. The DNA for the CDR3 is TGCGCCAGCAGCCCCGGGGACAGGGATGCCTACGAGCAGTACTTC.

This chain connects TRBV2 to TRBJ2-3; no reliable D call. Per the germline V gene, CDR1 is SNHLY and CDR2 is FYNNEI. CDR3 length: 15 amino acids. V lost 0 bases to trimming and J lost 8 bases, with 15 bases between them. The CDR3 nucleotides are TGTGCCAGCAGTGAAGCAACGGAGAGGTATGGTACGCAGTATTTT. This codes for CASSEATERYGTQYF.

This clonotype was detected only a few times. The rearrangement joins TRBV7-2 to TRBJ1-1; D may be TRBD1 (5 bases). CDR3 size: 14 residues. Trimming left V 5 bases short and J 5 bases short, with 15 bases between. CDR1 and CDR2 from the germline V gene are SGHTA and FQGNSA. The CDR3 DNA is TGTGCCAGCAGCGTGGGGACCCCTGGGACTGAAGCTTTCTTT. Translated, it gives CASSVGTPGTEAFF.

In its sample, this clonotype was seen a few times. The V gene is TRBV7-2, the J gene TRBJ2-7; tentatively, D is TRBD1 (6 bases). The CDR3 extends over 13 amino acids. CDR1 SGHTA and CDR2 FQGNSA come from the germline V gene. The germline V and J ends were trimmed by 3 bases and 6 bases, with 12 bases remaining between them. The CDR3 spells CASSFLGAVEQYF. In DNA, the CDR3 is TGTGCCAGCAGCTTTTTGGGGGCGGTCGAGCAGTACTTC.

The table lists this clonotype with many counts. The rearrangement joins TRBV6-1 to TRBJ2-3; D might be TRBD1 or TRBD2, each matching 5 bases. CDR3 length: 14 residues. Trimming shortened V by 5 bases and J by 0 bases, and 9 bases separated the two germline ends. CDR1 and CDR2 from the germline V gene are MNHNS and SASEGT. The CDR3, as DNA: TGTGCCAGCAGTTCCCGGGACAGCACAGATACGCAGTATTTT. Protein: CASSSRDSTDTQYF.

This clonotype was counted ten times or more. This sequence joins TRBV10-3 and TRBJ2-3; D gene ambiguous. The CDR3 is 16 residues long. Trimming took off 0 bases at V and 0 bases at J, with 10 bases between the two ends. The V gene's germline CDR1 is ENHRY and CDR2 SYGVKD. As DNA, the CDR3 is TGTGCCATCAGTGAGTCGTACAGACTTAGCACAGATACGCAGTATTTT. Its protein product is CAISESYRLSTDTQYF.

On this clonotype itself: A much larger clone is a single base away; this may be a read error. This chain uses TRBV20-1 with TRBJ1-4; D remains ambiguous. The CDR3 has 13 residues. Germline CDR1 and CDR2: DFQATT and SNEGSKA (reference sequence). Written as DNA, the CDR3 is TGCAGTGCTAGAGAAACAACTGATGAAAAACTGTTTTTT. The encoded protein is CSARETTDEKLFF.

The chain uses TRBV10-3 and TRBJ2-6; the D gene is possibly TRBD2 (5 bases). V shed 2 bases and J shed 4 bases, with 9 bases lying between them. CDR1 and CDR2 from the germline V gene are ENHRY and SYGVKD. This CDR3 contains 15 residues. The CDR3 DNA reads as TGTGCCATCAGTGAGGAGCCGGGGGGGGCCAACGTCCTGACTTTC. It encodes CAISEEPGGANVLTF.

The gene calls are TRBV29-1 and TRBJ2-7, with 9 positions matching TRBD1. Trimming took 7 bases from V and 4 from J; bases not matched to a gene: 11. The CDR3 runs 14 residues. Germline CDR1 is SQVTM and CDR2 is ANQGSEA. This CDR3 reads CSGIPGQGIYEQYF. CDR3 coding DNA: TGCAGCGGGATCCCGGGACAGGGAATTTACGAGCAGTACTTC.

In this sample, this clonotype turned up a few times. This chain uses TRBV20-1 with TRBJ2-5; TRBD2 matches 9 bases. This CDR3 is 14 amino acids long. After removal of 3 bases from V and 5 bases from J, the junction contained 7 bases not matched to a gene. Germline V CDR1 and CDR2: DFQATT, SNEGSKA (reference sequence). This CDR3 is CSASQASGVETQYF. CDR3 in DNA: TGCAGTGCTAGTCAGGCTAGCGGGGTCGAGACCCAGTACTTC.

In regard to this clonotype: A much larger clone differs from this one at a single base, so this may be a read error. Here the CDR3 omits its conserved ending phenylalanine or tryptophan, so a read error is the likely source. The chain carries TRBV6-5 and TRBJ2-3; the D is unclear. Looked up from germline, CDR1 is MNHEY and CDR2 is SVGAGI. The CDR3 has 11 residues. The V end was cut by 11 bases, the J end by 5 bases, with 11 bases between. The CDR3 DNA is TGTGCCGTCAGGTCTGGAGATACGCAGTATGTT. It codes for CAVRSGDTQYV.